Shown below are 28 T cell receptor beta chains from a single sample sequenced in a study of radiation and T cells in renal cell carcinoma. The repertoire was sequenced with immunoSEQ multiplex PCR; TCRdb's copy has only in-frame clones and lacks some. The data hold about 95,000 clones, with around nine tenths observed a single time. Time point indicated: baseline pretreatment blood. Sample treatment: 15 Gy SBRT to primary tumor, nephrectomy 4 weeks later. The starting material was blood, obtained from a patient whose treatment included radiotherapy and nephrectomy. These receptors came from a man aged 45-60 years with renal cell carcinoma.

The chain links TRBV27 to TRBJ1-4; unclear D gene. Trimming took off 6 bases at V and 6 bases at J, with 11 bases between the two ends. Germline V gene sequence: CDR1 MNHEY, CDR2 SMNVEV (reference sequence). The CDR3 length is 13 residues. The CDR3 is CASRGSSYEKLFF. The CDR3 nucleotides read TGTGCCAGCAGAGGGTCCAGCTATGAAAAACTGTTTTTT.

The CDR3 is CASSFDRGSNQPQHF. The CDR3, as DNA: TGTGCCAGCAGTTTTGACAGGGGTAGCAATCAGCCCCAGCATTTT. The chain has TRBV28 and TRBJ1-5; 8 nucleotides line up with TRBD1. The V segment lost 3 bases and the J segment 0 bases; nucleotides outside the gene matches: 1. Germline CDR1 MDHEN, CDR2 SYDVKM. The CDR3 has 15 amino acids.

J is TRBJ1-5 and V is TRBV10-2, with D possibly matching TRBD1 (5 bases). CDR3 length equals 14 residues. Trimming shortened V by 2 bases and J by 4 bases, and 9 bases separated the two germline ends. CDR1 WSHSY and CDR2 SAAADI come from the germline V gene. DNA of the CDR3: TGCGCCAGCAGTGAGAGACAGCCAAATCAGCCCCAGCATTTT. Protein: CASSERQPNQPQHF.

The V and J genes are TRBV11-2 and TRBJ2-1; D is perhaps TRBD1 (5 bases). CDR1 is SGHAT and CDR2 is FQNNGV in the germline V gene. The CDR3 has 18 amino acids. The germline V and J ends were trimmed by 1 base and 0 bases, with 16 bases remaining between them. The CDR3 sequence: CASSLAPKGPISYNEQFF. The CDR3 DNA reads TGTGCCAGCAGCTTAGCTCCGAAGGGGCCCATCTCCTACAATGAGCAGTTCTTC.

The chain combines TRBV9 with TRBJ2-7; D gene ambiguous. The germline gives CDR1 SGDLS, CDR2 YYNGEE. The germline V and J ends were trimmed by 1 base and 4 bases, with 3 bases remaining between them. The CDR3 loop spans 11 amino acids. CDR3 coding DNA: TGTGCCAGCAGCGTATCGTACGAGCAGTACTTC. This codes for CASSVSYEQYF.

This clone has a count of ten or more. The V and J genes are TRBV18 and TRBJ1-1; TRBD1 might be the D (5 bases). V lost 3 bases and J lost 2, with 10 bases in between. Germline assignment: CDR1 KGHSH and CDR2 LQKENI. CDR3 length equals 14 residues. CDR3 DNA: TGTGCCAGCTCACCGGGGCTGGGCAACACTGAAGCTTTCTTT. Its translation: CASSPGLGNTEAFF. Drawing the rest from reference TRBV18 and TRBJ1-1, the complete variable domain is NAGVMQNPRHLVRRRGQEARLRCSPMKGHSHVYWYRQLPEEGLKFMVYLQKENIIDESGMPKERFSAEFPKEGPSILRIQQVVRGDSAAYFCASSPGLGNTEAFFGQGTRLTVV.

This clone came up a few times. V and J are TRBV5-1 and TRBJ1-1, with TRBD1 as a possible D gene (5 bases). With 4 bases removed from V and 0 bases from J, the gap between germline ends came to 7 bases. In germline, CDR1 is SGHRS, CDR2 YFSETQ. There are 13 residues in the CDR3. CDR3 loop: CASSRGVNTEAFF. CDR3 coding DNA: TGCGCCAGCAGCCGAGGGGTGAACACTGAAGCTTTCTTT.

The rearrangement links TRBV28 to TRBJ2-1; the D is unclear. Trimming stripped 4 bases from V and 4 bases from J, with 14 bases between. This CDR3 spans 15 amino acids. Germline-derived CDR1 and CDR2 are MDHEN and SYDVKM. CDR3 DNA sequence: TGTGCCAGCAGTTGGAACAGAGCCCTTTACAATGAGCAGTTCTTC. Its translation: CASSWNRALYNEQFF.

The CDR3 DNA follows: TGTGCCAGTAGTATGGAATCTAAATCAGAAGGGGGCGTATATGAAAAACTGTTTTTT. This encodes CASSMESKSEGGVYEKLFF. V usage is TRBV19 and J usage is TRBJ1-4; the match to TRBD1 covers 7 bases. J gave up 6 bases and V 3 bases, and 19 bases lay outside the gene matches. This CDR3 is 19 amino acids long. CDR1 and CDR2 (germline): LNHDA, SQIVND (reference sequence).

The sample holds a few counts of this clone. The J gene is TRBJ2-1, the V gene TRBV7-3, with 10 bases lining up with TRBD2. CDR3 length equals 18 residues. The V gene end was trimmed by 0 bases and the J gene end by 2 bases; junction bases not matched to a gene: 7. Germline CDR1 is SGHTA and CDR2 is FQGTGA. The DNA of the CDR3 is TGTGCCAGCAGCTTAACTGGACTAGCGGTTCGGCCCTACAATGAGCAGTTCTTC. Its translation is CASSLTGLAVRPYNEQFF. Supplemented by reference TRBV7-3 and TRBJ2-1, the full variable domain reads GAGVSQTPSNKVTEKGKYVELRCDPISGHTALYWYRQSLGQGPEFLIYFQGTGAADDSGLPNDRFFAVRPEGSVSTLKIQRTERGDSAVYLCASSLTGLAVRPYNEQFFGPGTRLTVL.

CDR3 protein: CASSERQMNTEAFF. CDR3 nucleotides: TGTGCCAGCAGCGAACGACAGATGAACACTGAAGCTTTCTTT. The chain recombines TRBV7-9 with TRBJ1-1; the D gene is possibly TRBD1 (5 bases). Trimming took off 5 bases at V and 0 bases at J, with 10 bases between the two ends. The V gene's germline CDR1 is SEHNR and CDR2 FQNEAQ (reference sequence). This CDR3 spans 14 amino acids. The whole variable domain, filled in from reference TRBV7-9 and TRBJ1-1, reads DTGVSQNPRHKITKRGQNVTFRCDPISEHNRLYWYRQTLGQGPEFLTYFQNEAQLEKSRLLSDRFSAERPKGSFSTLEIQRTEQGDSAMYLCASSERQMNTEAFFGQGTRLTVV.

J is TRBJ2-2 and V is TRBV27, with D hard to call. The CDR3 has 13 residues. Germline CDR1 and CDR2: MNHEY and SMNVEV (reference sequence). V was pared by 7 bases and J by 6 bases, with 12 bases between. As DNA, the CDR3 is TGTGCCAGCAATCTTGGACGGTCCGGGGAGCTGTTTTTT. This sequence encodes CASNLGRSGELFF.

The rearrangement links TRBV2 to TRBJ2-3; D gene ambiguous. The V and J ends lost 4 bases and 2 bases respectively, with 10 bases between them. Germline loops: CDR1 SNHLY, CDR2 FYNNEI. This CDR3 contains 14 residues. CDR3 amino acids: CASSVSKYTDTQYF. Written as DNA, the CDR3 is TGTGCCAGCAGTGTCTCCAAATACACAGATACGCAGTATTTT. The full variable domain, its missing parts supplied by reference TRBV2 and TRBJ2-3, is EPEVTQTPSHQVTQMGQEVILRCVPISNHLYFYWYRQILGQKVEFLVSFYNNEISEKSEIFDDQFSVERPDGSNFTLKIRSTKLEDSAMYFCASSVSKYTDTQYFGPGTRLTVL.

The chain has TRBV4-2 and TRBJ2-6; TRBD1 aligns across 11 bases. J was trimmed by 3 bases and V by 1 base; bases with no gene match: 5. There are 18 residues in the CDR3. Germline V lookup: CDR1 LGHNA, CDR2 YNFKEQ. DNA for the CDR3: TGTGCCAGCAGCCAAGTTGGACAGGGGGCCGTTGGGGCCAACGTCCTGACTTTC. Protein sequence: CASSQVGQGAVGANVLTF.

CDR3 nucleotide sequence: TGTGCCTGGAGTGTACGAACAGGGGTTTTGGTCAATGAGCAGTTCTTC. This gives the protein CAWSVRTGVLVNEQFF. The gene calls are TRBV30 and TRBJ2-1, with TRBD1 matching over 7 bases. This CDR3 spans 16 amino acids. From germline, CDR1 is GTSNPN and CDR2 SVGIG (reference sequence). V shed 0 bases, J shed 6 bases, and the junction held 11 bases outside the gene matches. Full variable domain (missing parts from reference TRBV30 and TRBJ2-1): SQTIHQWPATLVQPVGSPLSLECTVEGTSNPNLYWYRQAAGRGLQLLFYSVGIGQISSEVPQNLSASRPQDRQFILSSKKLLLSDSGFYLCAWSVRTGVLVNEQFFGPGTRLTVL.

There are a few counts of this clone. The V and J genes are TRBV6-4 and TRBJ2-2; 7 positions match TRBD1. The germline V gene encodes CDR1 MRHNA and CDR2 SNTAGT. CDR3 size: 13 residues. The V and J ends lost 6 bases and 6 bases, in that order; junction bases with no gene match: 4. In nucleotides, the CDR3 is TGTGCCAGCAGCCAAGACAGGGCCGGGGAGCTGTTTTTT. Translated: CASSQDRAGELFF.

The chain recombines TRBV4-2 with TRBJ2-1; TRBD1 matches at 7 bases. Germline CDR1 and CDR2: LGHNA and YNFKEQ. This CDR3 has 16 residues. The trim removed 4 bases at V and 6 bases at J, leaving 12 bases unmatched. The CDR3 region is CASSPNLGAGGNEQFF. The CDR3 DNA reads TGTGCCAGCAGCCCTAACTTGGGGGCAGGGGGCAATGAGCAGTTCTTC.

The V call is TRBV6-1, the J call TRBJ2-7, with no clear D. The CDR3 is 15 residues long. Germline CDR1 is MNHNS and CDR2 is SASEGT. Trimming pared 7 bases from V and 6 bases from J, leaving 22 bases between. CDR3 bases: TGTGCCAGCACATTGTTCGGTCCACGACCGTCCGAGCAGTACTTC. This translates into CASTLFGPRPSEQYF.

The J gene is TRBJ2-1, the V gene TRBV7-9, with 12 bases identical to TRBD2. Germline V lookup: CDR1 SEHNR, CDR2 FQNEAQ (reference sequence). The J segment lost 0 bases and the V segment lost 4 bases, leaving 10 bases of the junction unmatched. The CDR3 spans 19 residues. The CDR3 loop is CASSSTWTSGVNSYNEQFF. The CDR3 DNA is TGTGCCAGCAGCTCGACTTGGACTAGCGGGGTCAACTCCTACAATGAGCAGTTCTTC.

The gene calls are TRBV7-9 and TRBJ1-1; 9 bases agree with TRBD1. J lost 4 bases, V lost 5 bases, and 8 bases had no gene match. The CDR3 has 15 amino acids. Germline CDR1 reads SEHNR; CDR2 reads FQNEAQ (reference sequence). The CDR3 is CASSPTQGAFTEAFF. The CDR3 DNA reads TGTGCCAGCAGCCCGACACAGGGGGCGTTCACTGAAGCTTTCTTT.

The V call is TRBV28, the J call TRBJ1-5; D not resolved. Germline V gene sequence: CDR1 MDHEN, CDR2 SYDVKM. The CDR3 length is 15 residues. The V and J ends lost 1 base and 7 bases respectively, with 14 bases between them. CDR3 coding DNA: TGTGCCAGCAGTTTATTTGGGCAGTGGCACCAGCCCCAGCATTTT. Translating gives CASSLFGQWHQPQHF.

The DNA of the CDR3 is TGTGCCAGCAGCATAACTAGCGGGAGAGGGTACGAGCAGTACTTC. Encoded protein: CASSITSGRGYEQYF. The J gene is TRBJ2-7, the V gene TRBV11-2, with 11 bases matching TRBD2. The CDR3 loop spans 15 amino acids. From germline, CDR1 is SGHAT and CDR2 FQNNGV. The J segment lost 4 bases and the V segment lost 5 bases, leaving 7 bases of the junction unmatched.

This chain uses TRBV28 with TRBJ2-7; D may be TRBD1 (5 bases). CDR1 MDHEN and CDR2 SYDVKM come from the germline V gene. Trimming shortened V by 6 bases and J by 0 bases, and 21 bases separated the two germline ends. The CDR3 is 17 residues long. CDR3 sequence (DNA): TGTGCCAGCAGCCCTGTCAGGGAAAGGCCGAGCTCCTACGAGCAGTACTTC. Its translation is CASSPVRERPSSYEQYF.

The chain is built from TRBV19 and TRBJ2-1; D may be TRBD1 or TRBD2 (6 bases each). The CDR3 runs to 14 residues. The ends were cut back, 5 bases at V and 5 bases at J, with 13 bases in the middle. The germline gives CDR1 LNHDA, CDR2 SQIVND (reference sequence). The CDR3: CASSGGQGNNEQFF. The CDR3 DNA sequence: TGTGCCAGTAGTGGGGGGCAGGGCAACAATGAGCAGTTCTTC.

V gene TRBV19 combines with J gene TRBJ1-5, with D unclear. This CDR3 spans 15 amino acids. CDR1 and CDR2 from the germline V gene are LNHDA and SQIVND (reference sequence). The V and J ends lost 2 bases and 2 bases respectively, with 10 bases between them. CDR3 loop: CASSISPGGNQPQHF. The CDR3 DNA follows: TGTGCCAGTAGTATATCGCCAGGAGGCAATCAGCCCCAGCATTTT.

DNA of the CDR3: TGTGCCAGCAGCCCAGATTGGGAGGAGAGGGGCTATGGCTACACCTTC. Protein sequence: CASSPDWEERGYGYTF. This sequence joins TRBV7-9 and TRBJ1-2; perhaps TRBD1 as D (5 bases). V was cut by 5 bases and J by 4 bases, with 20 bases left in between. The CDR3 sequence is 16 residues long. Germline CDR1 SEHNR, CDR2 FQNEAQ (reference sequence).

V is TRBV6-1 and J is TRBJ2-7; 9 nucleotides line up with TRBD1. The CDR3 runs to 17 residues. V trimming: 2 bases; J trimming: 2 bases; junction bases outside the gene matches: 10. Germline CDR1 reads MNHNS; CDR2 reads SASEGT. As DNA, the CDR3 is TGTGCCAGCAGTGAAAGGGTAACAGGGGGCCAACCCTACGAGCAGTACTTC. Translation gives CASSERVTGGQPYEQYF.

The rearrangement uses TRBV25-1 and TRBJ2-7; tentatively, D is TRBD1 (6 bases). The V gene lost 4 bases and the J gene lost 3 bases, with 16 bases spanning the gap. The CDR3 covers 15 residues. Germline CDR1 and CDR2: MGHDK and SYGVNS. The CDR3 loop is CASSGWTVKGYEQYF. CDR3 DNA: TGTGCCAGCAGTGGTTGGACAGTTAAAGGCTACGAGCAGTACTTC.